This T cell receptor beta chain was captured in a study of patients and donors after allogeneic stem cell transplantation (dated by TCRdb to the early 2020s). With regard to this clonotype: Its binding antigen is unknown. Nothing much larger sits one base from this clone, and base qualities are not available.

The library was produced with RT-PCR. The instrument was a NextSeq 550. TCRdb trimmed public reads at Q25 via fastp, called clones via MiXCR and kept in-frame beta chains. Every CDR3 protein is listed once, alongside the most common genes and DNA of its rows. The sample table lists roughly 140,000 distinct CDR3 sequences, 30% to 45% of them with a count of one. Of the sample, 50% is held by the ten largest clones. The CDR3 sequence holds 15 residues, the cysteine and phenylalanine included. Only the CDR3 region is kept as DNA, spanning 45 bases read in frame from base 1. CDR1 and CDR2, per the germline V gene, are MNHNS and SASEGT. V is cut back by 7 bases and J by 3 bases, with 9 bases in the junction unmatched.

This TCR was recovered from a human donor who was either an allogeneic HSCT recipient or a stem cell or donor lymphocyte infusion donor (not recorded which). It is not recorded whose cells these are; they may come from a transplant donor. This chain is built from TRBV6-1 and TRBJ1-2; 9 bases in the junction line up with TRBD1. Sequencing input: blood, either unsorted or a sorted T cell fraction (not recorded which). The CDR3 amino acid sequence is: CASTTGTGTYYGYTF. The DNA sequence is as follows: TGTGCCAGCACTACCGGGACAGGGACGTACTATGGCTACACCTTC.